Sequencing of this TCR beta chain was carried out in a study of T cells in Graves' hyperthyroidism and ophthalmopathy. About the study: Peripheral blood sampling occurred at initial diagnosis, before any treatment.

Individuals with ophthalmopathy presented a Clinical Activity Score of at least 3, a NOSPECS grade of at least 4 and a duration under 3 months. The diagnoses drew upon clinical symptoms, serum thyroxine and TRAb, thyroid ultrasound and orbital computed tomography. Trimming pared 0 bases from V and 6 bases from J, leaving 14 bases between. The V gene's germline CDR1 is MGHRA and CDR2 YSYEKL. The CDR3 is 15 residues long. RNA transcripts yielded amplified TCR beta CDR3 regions. Initially, a first-round RT-PCR of the TCR CDR3 employed the HTBI primer set. TCRdb re-called the multiplex PCR reads with MiXCR, one entry per CDR3 protein. The table includes some 370,000 distinct CDR3 sequences, about 14% detected once.

This receptor was obtained from a man aged 50-59 years with Graves' ophthalmopathy. Sequencing was done on a sample of blood. This chain uses TRBV4-1 with TRBJ1-1, with a weak D call TRBD1 (5 bases). CDR3 coding DNA: TGCGCCAGCAGCCAAGAAAAGGGGCGCGGTCCTGAAGCTTTCTTT. Its translation: CASSQEKGRGPEAFF.